Following are 21 T cell receptor beta chains from one sample sequenced in a study of blood T cells in healthy people across ages. Through a sample-barcoded 5' primer and a J-beta primer mix, a second PCR was run for roughly 6 to 12 cycles. TCRdb passed the 5' RACE reads through MiXCR, listing each CDR3 protein once. This sample has around 1.7 million distinct CDR3 sequences, with roughly 30% found just once. The sample comprised blood. These receptor sequences come from a woman aged 25 to 39 in good health.

This clonotype was detected ten times or more. The chain joins TRBV7-9 to TRBJ2-7; D remains ambiguous. V was cut by 4 bases and J by 7 bases, with 20 bases left in between. The germline V gene encodes CDR1 SEHNR and CDR2 FQNEAQ (reference sequence). The CDR3 covers 15 residues. CDR3 loop: CASSSSLGQAAEQYF. CDR3 sequence (DNA): TGTGCCAGCAGCTCATCACTCGGGCAGGCAGCTGAGCAGTACTTC. Drawing the rest from reference TRBV7-9 and TRBJ2-7, the complete variable domain is DTGVSQNPRHKITKRGQNVTFRCDPISEHNRLYWYRQTLGQGPEFLTYFQNEAQLEKSRLLSDRFSAERPKGSFSTLEIQRTEQGDSAMYLCASSSSLGQAAEQYFGPGTRLTVT.

The rearrangement uses TRBV5-5 and TRBJ2-1; 7 bases fit TRBD1. The CDR3 covers 15 residues. Germline V CDR1 and CDR2: SGHKS, YYEKEE (reference sequence). Trimming took 4 bases from V and 8 from J; bases not matched to a gene: 12. DNA of the CDR3: TGTGCCAGCAGCCCATCAGAGACAGGGATATATGAGCAGTTCTTC. It yields the protein CASSPSETGIYEQFF.

This clonotype has ten or more counts. The chain joins TRBV29-1 to TRBJ2-1, with D possibly matching TRBD2 (5 bases). The V end lost 7 bases, the J end lost 5 bases, and 9 bases lay between the germline ends. Germline V lookup: CDR1 SQVTM, CDR2 ANQGSEA. This CDR3 region has 11 residues. In nucleotides, the CDR3 is TGCAGCGCCGCGAGGGACAATGAGCAGTTCTTC. It is translated as CSAARDNEQFF.

This clonotype was seen at least ten times. V and J are TRBV6-6 and TRBJ2-7, with a possible D match to TRBD2 (7 bases). V lost 6 bases, J lost 3 bases, and 15 bases lay in between. Germline V gene data show CDR1 as MNHNY and CDR2 as SVGAGI (reference sequence). The CDR3 is 14 amino acids. CDR3 sequence reads: CASRGGREHYEQYF. The CDR3, as DNA: TGTGCCAGCAGGGGGGGGCGGGAGCACTACGAGCAGTACTTC.

The chain joins TRBV10-3 to TRBJ2-3, with 9 bases fitting TRBD2. CDR3 size: 14 residues. The trim removed 6 bases at V and 5 bases at J, leaving 6 bases unmatched. Germline V gene lookup returns CDR1 ENHRY and CDR2 SYGVKD. The CDR3 DNA sequence: TGTGCCATCAGCAATAGCGGGAGCGTAGATACGCAGTATTTT. It specifies CAISNSGSVDTQYF.

The rearrangement uses TRBV7-2 and TRBJ1-5; D gene ambiguous. The V gene lost 4 bases and the J gene lost 7 bases, with 8 bases spanning the gap. CDR3 length equals 12 residues. Per germline, CDR1 SGHTA and CDR2 FQGNSA. CDR3 sequence reads: CASSSDYQPQHF. CDR3 coding DNA: TGTGCCAGCAGCTCTGATTACCAGCCCCAGCATTTT.

At least ten counts were recorded for this clonotype. The chain combines TRBV9 with TRBJ2-7; tentatively, D is TRBD1 (5 bases). Per the germline V gene, CDR1 is SGDLS and CDR2 is YYNGEE. Trimming removed 2 bases at V and 5 bases at J, with 11 bases between. The CDR3 covers 13 residues. The CDR3, as DNA: TGTGCCAGCAGCGTTGGGGAAGGGGACGAGCAGTACTTC. It codes for CASSVGEGDEQYF. The whole variable domain, filled in from reference TRBV9 and TRBJ2-7, reads DSGVTQTPKHLITATGQRVTLRCSPRSGDLSVYWYQQSLDQGLQFLIQYYNGEERAKGNILERFSAQQFPDLHSELNLSSLELGDSALYFCASSVGEGDEQYFGPGTRLTVT.

The V and J genes are TRBV9 and TRBJ2-3, with 8 bases lining up with TRBD2. V was clipped by 4 bases and J by 4 bases; unmatched bases: 8. This CDR3 has 15 amino acids. In germline, CDR1 is SGDLS, CDR2 YYNGEE. The CDR3 DNA is TGTGCCAGCAGCCCCGGGGGGGCCCCCGCAGATACGCAGTATTTT. It codes for CASSPGGAPADTQYF.

The table lists this clonotype with a few counts. The rearrangement joins TRBV20-1 to TRBJ1-2; TRBD1 is a possible D gene (6 bases). Germline CDR1 reads DFQATT; CDR2 reads SNEGSKA (reference sequence). The length of the CDR3 is 12 residues. Trimming cost V 6 bases and J 4 bases, with 12 bases left between them. CDR3 in DNA: TGCAGTGCCAGTCCAGGGGTCTATGGCTACACCTTC. It yields the protein CSASPGVYGYTF.

The table lists this clonotype with a few counts. The chain carries TRBV24-1 and TRBJ1-5, with TRBD1 matching 9 bases. The V gene's germline CDR1 is KGHDR and CDR2 SFDVKD. The ends lost 3 bases at V and 5 bases at J; junction bases unmatched: 16. There are 19 residues in the CDR3. Written as DNA, the CDR3 is TGTGCCACCAGTGATACTCCGGGACAGGGTGATTTTTATGATCAGCCCCAGCATTTT. This translates into CATSDTPGQGDFYDQPQHF.

This clonotype was seen ten or more times. This chain connects TRBV6-6 to TRBJ2-7, with no clear D. The CDR3 sequence is 14 residues long. CDR1 is MNHNY, CDR2 SVGAGI, per germline (reference sequence). Trimming took 8 bases from V and 0 from J, leaving 14 bases between them. The CDR3 DNA is TGTGCCAGCTCTCCTAGAATCACCTCCTACGAGCAGTACTTC. This translates into CASSPRITSYEQYF.

There are many counts of this clonotype. As DNA, the CDR3 is TGTGCCAGCAGCCCGCTAGCGGGGGGGTACAATGAGCAGTTCTTC. It is translated as CASSPLAGGYNEQFF. J is TRBJ2-1 and V is TRBV12-3 or TRBV12-4; 12 positions agree with TRBD2. V gave up 6 bases and J gave up 4 bases; unmatched junction bases: 4. The CDR3 is made up of 15 amino acids.

The table lists this clonotype with many counts. At one end, the junction sequence differs from germline, possibly due to a read error. This chain's CDR3 is CASSLERGTQYF. The CDR3 DNA follows: TGTGCCAGCAGCTTGGAAAGGGGGACCCAGTACTTC. The rearrangement uses TRBV5-1 and TRBJ2-3; D is perhaps TRBD1 (5 bases). The last part of the DNA fits TRBJ2-5 better; the J call may be wrong. Germline CDR1 SGHRS, CDR2 YFSETQ. CDR3 size: 12 residues.

This clonotype has at least ten counts. V usage is TRBV10-3 and J usage is TRBJ2-7; D not resolved. Trimming removed 0 bases at V and 1 base at J, with 7 bases between. The CDR3 runs to 14 residues. Germline V gene data show CDR1 as ENHRY and CDR2 as SYGVKD. The CDR3 here is CAISESIRSYEQYF. CDR3 nucleotide sequence: TGTGCCATCAGTGAGTCAATCAGGTCCTACGAGCAGTACTTC.

A few counts support this clonotype. J is TRBJ1-2 and V is TRBV12-3 or TRBV12-4, with D unclear. The CDR3 extends over 14 amino acids. Deletions cut 2 bases from V and 6 bases from J, with 13 bases between. This CDR3 is CASSLRAGIDGYTF. The CDR3 coding sequence is TGTGCCAGCAGTTTAAGGGCAGGCATAGATGGCTACACCTTC.

This chain connects TRBV6-1 to TRBJ2-7; 8 bases are a match to TRBD2. The length of the CDR3 is 16 residues. V dropped 6 bases and J dropped 4; count of bases not matched to a gene: 14. Germline V lookup: CDR1 MNHNS, CDR2 SASEGT. The CDR3 loop reads CASRIFGGGRTYEQYF. The CDR3 coding sequence is TGTGCCAGCAGAATCTTTGGTGGCGGGAGGACGTACGAGCAGTACTTC.

This clonotype showed up just a few times. J is TRBJ1-2 and V is TRBV5-6; D is uncertain. Trimming took 1 base from V and 0 from J, leaving 10 bases between them. From germline, CDR1 is SGHDT and CDR2 YYEEEE. The CDR3 runs 15 residues. The CDR3 region is CASSLSPAPNYGYTF. The CDR3 nucleotides read TGTGCCAGCAGCTTGAGCCCAGCGCCTAACTATGGCTACACCTTC.

This clonotype was seen a single time. The V call is TRBV12-3 or TRBV12-4, the J call TRBJ1-1, with a possible D match to TRBD1 (5 bases). V lost 1 base and J 2 bases, leaving 11 bases between the germline ends. The CDR3 is 15 amino acids. The CDR3 is CASSLVRGLNTEAFF. The CDR3 region has the DNA TGTGCCAGCAGTTTAGTAAGGGGACTAAACACTGAAGCTTTCTTT.

The sample holds many counts of this clonotype. The chain joins TRBV10-2 to TRBJ2-7; 12 nucleotides line up with TRBD2. V dropped 6 bases and J dropped 6; count of bases not matched to a gene: 6. The CDR3 is 14 residues long. Germline assignment: CDR1 WSHSY and CDR2 SAAADI. The CDR3 here is CASSPTSGSSEQYF. For the CDR3, the DNA is TGCGCCAGCAGCCCGACTAGCGGGAGTTCCGAGCAGTACTTC.

This clonotype was observed at least ten times. This chain links TRBV10-3 with TRBJ1-2; no firm D call. V was trimmed by 2 bases and J by 3 bases, leaving 7 bases between them. CDR3 length: 13 residues. The germline V gene has CDR1 ENHRY and CDR2 SYGVKD. The CDR3 nucleotides are TGTGCCATCAGTGAGGCGCTCGACTATGGCTACACCTTC. Its translation is CAISEALDYGYTF.

This clonotype came up a few times. V gene TRBV2 combines with J gene TRBJ2-3; 8 bases map to TRBD1. Germline-derived CDR1 and CDR2 are SNHLY and FYNNEI. The CDR3 runs 14 residues. J gave up 1 base and V 6 bases, and 3 bases lay outside the gene matches. As DNA, the CDR3 is TGTGCCAGCAGAGTACAGGGGGGCACAGATACGCAGTATTTT. Translated: CASRVQGGTDTQYF.